These 2 T cell receptor beta chains share one sample of origin, sequenced in a study of CD8+ T cells in alopecia areata. Sequencing templates came from extracted RNA that was reverse transcribed into cDNA. Repertoires were generated with immunoSEQ multiplex PCR, while TCRdb's copy carries only in-frame clones and drops some. The sample carries 80,000 or so clones, around two thirds recorded once. Treatment: oral pan-JAK inhibitor, 5-10 mg twice daily. Sequenced here: CD8+ T cells sorted from blood, sampled at week 24, from a patient treated with tofacitinib. These receptors all come from a human donor with alopecia areata.

This chain links TRBV4-3 with TRBJ2-5; a possible D gene is TRBD1 (6 bases). This CDR3 contains 15 residues. The V gene lost 0 bases and the J gene lost 4 bases, with 12 bases spanning the gap. Per the germline V gene, CDR1 is LGHNA and CDR2 is YSLEER. The CDR3 region is CASSQDRGRGETQYF. Written as DNA, the CDR3 is TGCGCCAGCAGCCAAGATAGAGGCAGGGGAGAGACCCAGTACTTC.

The chain has TRBV5-1 and TRBJ1-1, with D perhaps matching TRBD1 (5 bases). Germline CDR1 and CDR2: SGHRS and YFSETQ. The CDR3 contains 14 residues. The ends were cut back, 1 base at V and 0 bases at J, with 7 bases in the middle. This CDR3 is CASSLQGMNTEAFF. The CDR3 coding sequence is TGCGCCAGCAGCTTGCAGGGAATGAACACTGAAGCTTTCTTT.